Listed below are T cell receptor beta chains from one sample, sequenced in a study of CD8 T cells in ankylosing spondylitis. TCRdb processed the 5' RACE reads anew with MiXCR; each CDR3 protein has one entry. The sample gives 200,000 to 300,000 distinct CDR3 sequences, approximately 8% of which show up once; around 4.9% is in the top ten. The material sequenced was blood, either unsorted or a sorted T cell fraction (not recorded which). The receptor source for this set is a female donor with ankylosing spondylitis or in good health (not recorded which). The conserved cysteine and the conserved F or W are not part of the CDR3 here. D genes are given only for firm matches. Some rows mark clone size as missing; the rest say once, few, many or name a class of expanded clone.

d_call clone_size v_call cdr3_aa
- - TRBV11-2 ASSRSPFLAEGPYEQY
- - TRBV5-8 ANPKTRAGELF
- many TRBV20-1 SAPRRIYGYT
- - TRBV11-3 ASSFGAQPDTQY
- - TRBV28 ASSRNEQY
TRBD2 many TRBV20-1 SARGLAGIETQY
TRBD1 many TRBV6-2/TRBV6-3 ASRTGSYEQY
- many TRBV29-1 SGDFDYGYT
TRBD2 many TRBV30 AWKPGTSGRNGELF
TRBD2 many TRBV29-1 SAREGEETQY
TRBD2 many TRBV20-1 SATTSGSPYNEQF
TRBD2 many TRBV6-1 ASSGLAGDTGELF
- many TRBV5-5 ASYRESEETQY
- many TRBV30 AWSTRPVPYEQY
- few TRBV5-4 ASSWGTGSGANVLT
- many TRBV2 ASSDRGMDTQY
TRBD1 - TRBV7-2 ASSSTGGQGGGVGYT
- many TRBV7-2 ASSLAAGGADTQY
- few TRBV4-2 ASSRFRGNEQY
- - TRBV7-2 ASSLQGPPGNTIY
- many TRBV28 ASSLAVGEAF
- many TRBV2 ASSDLEGVYPY
TRBD2 many TRBV13 ASSHETSGYNEQF
TRBD1 many TRBV2 ASNGQGTYEQY
TRBD1 few TRBV25-1 ASSEYRTGVYEQY
- few TRBV18 ASSPSRTVGVETQY
- many TRBV2 ASSVHLGGTDTQY
TRBD1 many TRBV28 ASSFRQGDEQY
- many TRBV7-7 ASSPGLGPYNEQF
- many TRBV24-1 ATSGAEYRGRDEQF
TRBD2 few TRBV9 ASSLRPGLATHGGELF
- many TRBV9 ASSVGAGTSSYEQY
TRBD2 many TRBV9 ASSPSGKAGELF
TRBD2 many TRBV27 ASSPPERGTYEQY
- few TRBV28 ASTGPAPWGHQDGYT
TRBD1 many TRBV20-1 SAREGQVGAF
- many TRBV6-2/TRBV6-3 ASRPGYYEQY
- many TRBV9 ASSVARADNEQF
- many TRBV5-6 ASSLPQSYNEQF
- many TRBV20-1 SARIVERFGYPGANEQF
- many TRBV27 ASSYQDTQY
- few TRBV3-1 ASSQDTSYEQY
TRBD1 many TRBV20-1 SATQGVSYEQY
- many TRBV9 ASSVGPKGRDFSNQPQH
TRBD2 many TRBV10-3 AIDPGGGSTDTQY
- many TRBV27 ASSPNQLGSVRTYRNYGYT
- many TRBV28 ASTAGGLVYGYT
- once TRBV14 ASSHLKSSYNEQF
TRBD1 many TRBV7-8 ASSLGTGDQPQH